A single sample is the source of the 7 T cell receptor beta chains below, sequenced in a study of T-cell memory formation after mild COVID-19. TCRdb reprocessed the 5' RACE reads via MiXCR and lists one record per CDR3 protein. Counted here are 250,000 to 400,000 distinct CDR3 sequences, roughly an eighth occurring once; the ten biggest clones make up 21%. The sequencing sample was made of PBMCs or a T cell subset sorted from them (not recorded which). These receptor sequences come from a young man who had mild COVID-19 (a few samples of this study predate the infection). Cell type and time point are not known.

This clonotype has a count of ten or more. The V and J genes are TRBV12-3 or TRBV12-4 and TRBJ1-2, with a tentative D call TRBD1 (6 bases). CDR3 length: 15 residues. V shed 6 bases and J shed 4 bases, with 18 bases lying between them. This chain's CDR3 is CASSRQRGAGYGYTF. The CDR3 DNA reads TGTGCCAGCAGCCGCCAGAGGGGGGCGGGCTATGGCTACACCTTC.

This clonotype has only a few counts. This chain joins TRBV15 and TRBJ2-3; TRBD2 matches 8 bases. The CDR3 length is 16 residues. CDR1 is LNHNV and CDR2 is YYDKDF in the germline V gene (reference sequence). Germline trimming cut 2 bases from V and 2 bases from J; bases unmatched to any gene: 6. This CDR3 is CATSRYGGGPTDTQYF. For the CDR3, the DNA is TGTGCCACCAGCAGATACGGCGGGGGGCCCACAGATACGCAGTATTTT.

This clonotype was detected a few times. The V call is TRBV7-9, the J call TRBJ2-1; TRBD1 agrees at 7 bases. V lost 2 bases and J lost 0; bases outside the gene matches: 7. Germline CDR1 is SEHNR and CDR2 is FQNEAQ (reference sequence). The CDR3 totals 17 residues. The CDR3 nucleotides read TGTGCCAGCAGCTTATCAGGGGGTCCTAGCTCCTACAATGAGCAGTTCTTC. It yields the protein CASSLSGGPSSYNEQFF.

The chain recombines TRBV12-3 or TRBV12-4 with TRBJ2-3, with D uncertain. Trimming removed 6 bases at V and 10 bases at J, with 14 bases between. The CDR3 spans 12 residues. The CDR3 spells CASSETRWAQYF. The DNA of the CDR3 is TGTGCCAGCAGCGAGACCAGATGGGCGCAGTATTTT.

The chain joins TRBV7-9 to TRBJ2-1; TRBD2 aligns across 10 bases. This CDR3 contains 15 residues. The germline V gene encodes CDR1 SEHNR and CDR2 FQNEAQ (reference sequence). With V trimmed by 3 bases and J by 5 bases, 4 bases remained unmatched. The CDR3: CASSFRLAGNNEQFF. The CDR3 DNA reads TGTGCCAGCAGCTTCCGACTAGCGGGTAACAATGAGCAGTTCTTC.

This clonotype was recorded once. This sequence may be a read error, since a much larger clone differs from it by one base. The chain employs TRBV7-9 and TRBJ2-5; D might be TRBD1 (6 bases). Germline V CDR1 and CDR2: SEHNR, FQNEAQ (reference sequence). V lost 1 base and J 2 bases, leaving 11 bases between the germline ends. CDR3 length: 15 amino acids. The CDR3 protein is CASSLGTAQQETQYF. The CDR3, as DNA: TGTGCCAGCAGCTTAGGGACAGCCCAACAAGAGACCCAGTACTTC.

In its sample, this clonotype was seen many times. The V call is TRBV7-2, the J call TRBJ1-1; D uncertain. Germline V gene data show CDR1 as SGHTA and CDR2 as FQGNSA. The CDR3 totals 14 residues. The germline V and J ends were trimmed by 1 base and 1 base, with 7 bases remaining between them. Here the CDR3 reads CASSLDPGNTEAFF. CDR3 nucleotide sequence: TGTGCCAGCAGCTTAGACCCGGGGAACACTGAAGCTTTCTTT.